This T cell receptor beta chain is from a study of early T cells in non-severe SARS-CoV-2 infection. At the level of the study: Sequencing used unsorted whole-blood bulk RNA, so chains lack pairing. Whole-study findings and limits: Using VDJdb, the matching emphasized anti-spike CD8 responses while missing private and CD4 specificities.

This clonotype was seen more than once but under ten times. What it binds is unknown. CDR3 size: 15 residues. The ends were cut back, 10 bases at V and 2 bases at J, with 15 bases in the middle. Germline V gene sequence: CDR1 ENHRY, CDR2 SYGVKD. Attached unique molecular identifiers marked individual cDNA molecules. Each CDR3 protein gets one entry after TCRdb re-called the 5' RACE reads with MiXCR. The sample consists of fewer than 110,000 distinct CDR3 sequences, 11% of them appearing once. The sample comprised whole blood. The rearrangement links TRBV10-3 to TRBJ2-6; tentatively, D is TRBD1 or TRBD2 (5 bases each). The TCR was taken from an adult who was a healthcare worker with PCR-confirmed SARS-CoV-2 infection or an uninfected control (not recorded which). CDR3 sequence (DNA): TGTGCCACCCAGGAGGTAGGGGCTGGGGCCAACGTCCTGACTTTC. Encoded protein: CATQEVGAGANVLTF.